This TCR beta chain was observed in a study of response to subunit inactivated influenza vaccine. TCRdb redid the calling of the RT-PCR reads with MiXCR, one entry per CDR3 protein. This sample has about 570,000 distinct CDR3 sequences, with 10% to 15% found just once. Notes on the study in general: It was suggested by the authors that few new T cells are recruited by each seasonal influenza vaccination.

This clonotype was found a few times. Antigen: not known. This clonotype was sampled from a man in his fifties who received an inactivated influenza vaccine. Material: PBMCs from blood, obtained on the day of vaccination.

The CDR3 is CASSHRDSKNIQYF. The CDR3 nucleotides read TGTGCCAGCAGCCACCGGGACAGTAAGAACATTCAGTACTTC. This chain links TRBV7-2 with TRBJ2-4; 7 bases fit TRBD1. CDR1 and CDR2 (germline): SGHTA, FQGNSA. Trimming took 5 bases from V and 7 from J; bases not matched to a gene: 8. CDR3 length: 14 amino acids.